The present T cell receptor beta chain was sequenced within a study of patients and donors after allogeneic stem cell transplantation. CDR1 SEHNR and CDR2 FQNEAQ come from the germline V gene (reference sequence). V dropped 0 bases and J dropped 11 bases, with 10 bases sitting between them. CDR3 length equals 12 residues. This clonotype was seen more than once but under ten times. TCRdb processed the RT-PCR reads anew with MiXCR; each CDR3 protein has one entry. The sample has approximately 140,000 distinct CDR3 sequences, over 35% seen once; the top ten hold around 50%. The TCR sequence derives from a human donor who was either an allogeneic HSCT recipient or a stem cell or donor lymphocyte infusion donor (not recorded which). It is not recorded whose cells these are; they may come from a transplant donor. Sequenced input: blood, either unsorted or a sorted T cell fraction (not recorded which). The chain carries TRBV7-9 and TRBJ1-1; no definite D call. In DNA form, the CDR3 reads TGTGCCAGCAGCTTAGCTGGGAGAGGGGCTTTCTTT. Translating gives CASSLAGRGAFF.